One and the same sample provided the 12 T cell receptor beta chains below, sequenced in a study of blood T cell repertoires in COVID-19. Generated by immunoSEQ multiplex PCR, the TCRdb table keeps only in-frame clones and is missing some. Here the sample spans about 150,000 clones, more than 75% being singletons. What was sequenced was peripheral blood. The source is a man aged 55 to 70 who had recovered from COVID-19.

The chain links TRBV19 to TRBJ2-1; D uncertain. The CDR3 is made up of 13 amino acids. Germline loops: CDR1 LNHDA, CDR2 SQIVND (reference sequence). V lost 5 bases and J lost 0, with 5 bases in between. Written as DNA, the CDR3 is TGTGCCAGTAGTCCTGTCTCCTACAATGAGCAGTTCTTC. Translation gives CASSPVSYNEQFF.

The gene calls are TRBV9 and TRBJ1-3; D remains unclear. Trimming shortened V by 0 bases and J by 4 bases, and 8 bases separated the two germline ends. The CDR3 runs to 14 residues. CDR1 and CDR2 (germline): SGDLS, YYNGEE. This chain's CDR3 is CASSVGGIGNTIYF. Written as DNA, the CDR3 is TGTGCCAGCAGCGTAGGCGGAATCGGAAACACCATATATTTT. Full variable domain (remainder filled in from reference TRBV9 and TRBJ1-3): DSGVTQTPKHLITATGQRVTLRCSPRSGDLSVYWYQQSLDQGLQFLIQYYNGEERAKGNILERFSAQQFPDLHSELNLSSLELGDSALYFCASSVGGIGNTIYFGEGSWLTVV.

The V call is TRBV7-3, the J call TRBJ2-3, with TRBD1 as a possible D gene (8 bases). V was cut by 5 bases and J by 6 bases, with 18 bases left in between. Germline-derived CDR1 and CDR2 are SGHTA and FQGTGA. CDR3 size: 15 residues. Written as DNA, the CDR3 is TGTGCCAGCAGCCCACAGGGGGGGGCGACTGATACGCAGTATTTT. Residues: CASSPQGGATDTQYF.

J is TRBJ2-1 and V is TRBV4-3, with D maybe TRBD2 (5 bases). The germline V gene encodes CDR1 LGHNA and CDR2 YSLEER. Trimming removed 1 base at V and 0 bases at J, with 7 bases between. This CDR3 contains 15 residues. CDR3 nucleotides: TGCGCCAGCAGCCAAGGCCGGGGCTCCTACAATGAGCAGTTCTTC. This encodes CASSQGRGSYNEQFF.

The chain uses TRBV9 and TRBJ2-1; 15 nucleotides align to TRBD2. V shed 4 bases and J 8 bases; nucleotides not matched to a gene: 4. There are 15 residues in the CDR3. The germline CDR1 and CDR2 sequences are SGDLS and YYNGEE. This CDR3 reads CASSWGLAGGDEQFF. CDR3 DNA sequence: TGTGCCAGCAGCTGGGGACTAGCGGGGGGCGATGAGCAGTTCTTC.

The chain carries TRBV7-2 and TRBJ1-2; tentative D call: TRBD1 (6 bases). The CDR3 loop spans 16 amino acids. Germline CDR1 reads SGHTA; CDR2 reads FQGNSA. V dropped 4 bases and J dropped 2 bases, with 17 bases sitting between them. CDR3 nucleotides: TGTGCCAGCAGCTCCCAGCGGACAGTACCAAACTATGGCTACACCTTC. As protein: CASSSQRTVPNYGYTF.

This clone was counted only a few times. The J gene is TRBJ1-2, the V gene TRBV4-3, with a weak D call TRBD1 (5 bases). The V gene's germline CDR1 is LGHNA and CDR2 YSLEER. V gave up 0 bases and J gave up 3 bases, with 11 bases separating them. The CDR3 covers 15 residues. The CDR3 region has the DNA TGCGCCAGCAGCCAAGATCCCGGACAAGACTATGGCTACACCTTC. Translation: CASSQDPGQDYGYTF.

This clone has just one count. This chain connects TRBV7-9 to TRBJ2-3; D ambiguous. The CDR3 has 16 residues. V was shortened by 1 base and J by 0 bases, with 11 bases between the two germline ends. Per the germline V gene, CDR1 is SEHNR and CDR2 is FQNEAQ (reference sequence). The CDR3 bases are TGTGCCAGCAGCTTAGACGGCAGGCCCAGCACAGATACGCAGTATTTT. Residues: CASSLDGRPSTDTQYF. The full variable domain, completed using reference TRBV7-9 and TRBJ2-3, is DTGVSQNPRHKITKRGQNVTFRCDPISEHNRLYWYRQTLGQGPEFLTYFQNEAQLEKSRLLSDRFSAERPKGSFSTLEIQRTEQGDSAMYLCASSLDGRPSTDTQYFGPGTRLTVL.

The chain has TRBV7-2 and TRBJ2-1, with 10 bases matching TRBD2. There are 15 residues in the CDR3. V was clipped by 6 bases and J by 5 bases; unmatched bases: 7. In germline, CDR1 is SGHTA, CDR2 FQGNSA. The CDR3 loop is CASRRPSGRNNEQFF. CDR3 sequence (DNA): TGTGCCAGCAGACGTCCTAGCGGGAGAAACAATGAGCAGTTCTTC.

This chain uses TRBV6-5 with TRBJ1-5; no clear D gene. Between the trimmed V and J ends, which lost 3 bases and 4 bases, there was a span of 4 bases. The length of the CDR3 is 12 residues. CDR1 and CDR2 (germline): MNHEY, SVGAGI. In nucleotides, the CDR3 is TGTGCCAGCAGTTATACAAATCAGCCCCAGCATTTT. Its translation: CASSYTNQPQHF.

This clone appeared a few times. The chain recombines TRBV9 with TRBJ2-7, with a weak D call TRBD2 (6 bases). Between the trimmed V and J ends, which lost 0 bases and 1 base, there was a span of 8 bases. The CDR3 length is 14 residues. Germline CDR1 SGDLS, CDR2 YYNGEE. The CDR3 sequence is CASSVGLVSYEQYF. CDR3 bases: TGTGCCAGCAGCGTAGGACTAGTTTCCTACGAGCAGTACTTC.

The V call is TRBV7-9, the J call TRBJ2-7, with D possibly being TRBD1 (6 bases). V was cut by 7 bases and J by 2 bases, with 15 bases left in between. CDR3 size: 14 residues. CDR1 and CDR2 from the germline V gene are SEHNR and FQNEAQ (reference sequence). Here the CDR3 reads CASIKGQGPYEQYF. The CDR3 DNA sequence: TGTGCCAGCATCAAGGGGCAGGGGCCCTACGAGCAGTACTTC.